The 5 T cell receptor beta chains below come from one sample, sequenced in a study of blood T cells in healthy people across ages. PCR was performed a second time for about 7 to 12 cycles using a sample-barcoded 5' primer and a J-beta primer mix. Each CDR3 protein gets one entry after TCRdb re-called the 5' RACE reads with MiXCR. The sample consists of approximately 850,000 distinct CDR3 sequences, 40% to 50% of them appearing once. The specimen sequenced was blood. The receptor source for this set is a man in his 60s in good health.

This clonotype has just a few counts. The chain has TRBV11-2 and TRBJ2-3, with TRBD2 matching over 8 bases. Germline V gene sequence: CDR1 SGHAT, CDR2 FQNNGV. The CDR3 has 15 amino acids. V lost 3 bases, J lost 2 bases, and 4 bases stayed unmatched. CDR3 in DNA: TGTGCCAGCAGCTTGATAGCGGGACTCACAGATACGCAGTATTTT. Protein: CASSLIAGLTDTQYF.

The gene calls are TRBV5-1 and TRBJ1-1, with 10 bases matching TRBD1. V dropped 8 bases and J dropped 4; count of bases not matched to a gene: 5. Germline V lookup: CDR1 SGHRS, CDR2 YFSETQ. The CDR3 contains 13 residues. Here the CDR3 DNA reads TGCGCCAGTGGACAGGGGGGTGGCACTGAAGCTTTCTTT. Translated: CASGQGGGTEAFF. The full variable domain, in which reference TRBV5-1 and TRBJ1-1 provide the parts outside the CDR3, is KAGVTQTPRYLIKTRGQQVTLSCSPISGHRSVSWYQQTPGQGLQFLFEYFSETQRNKGNFPGRFSGRQFSNSRSEMNVSTLELGDSALYLCASGQGGGTEAFFGQGTRLTVV.

This clonotype was seen only once. The CDR3 region has the DNA TGTGCCAGCAGGCCCGAGACCCAGTACTTC. This codes for CASRPETQYF. The rearrangement links TRBV7-9 to TRBJ2-5; D is undetermined. V shed 6 bases and J shed 5 bases, with 4 bases lying between them. Germline CDR1 is SEHNR and CDR2 is FQNEAQ (reference sequence). The CDR3 consists of 10 residues.

V is TRBV7-8 and J is TRBJ1-2; 7 nucleotides align to TRBD1. The CDR3 spans 13 residues. Germline CDR1 SGHVS, CDR2 FQNEAQ. The V gene end was trimmed by 4 bases and the J gene end by 8 bases; junction bases not matched to a gene: 7. For the CDR3, the DNA is TGTGCCAGCAGCTGGGAGACAGGGACCGGCTACACCTTC. Amino acid sequence: CASSWETGTGYTF.

The chain employs TRBV3-1 and TRBJ1-2; the D is unclear. Looked up from germline, CDR1 is LGHDT and CDR2 is YNNKEL (reference sequence). V was shortened by 1 base and J by 8 bases, with 14 bases between the two germline ends. The CDR3 has 14 residues. This chain's CDR3 is CASSQGGRTGGYTF. Written as DNA, the CDR3 is TGTGCCAGCAGCCAAGGAGGGCGTACTGGAGGCTACACCTTC.